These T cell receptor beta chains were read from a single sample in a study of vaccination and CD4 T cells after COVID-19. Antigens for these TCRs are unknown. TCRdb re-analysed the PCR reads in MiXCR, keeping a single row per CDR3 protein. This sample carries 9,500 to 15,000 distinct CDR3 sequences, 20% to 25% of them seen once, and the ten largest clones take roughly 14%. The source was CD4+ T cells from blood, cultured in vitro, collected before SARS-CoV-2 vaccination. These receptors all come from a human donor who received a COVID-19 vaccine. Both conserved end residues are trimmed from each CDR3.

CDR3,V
ASEVEGWREAF,TRBV19
ASSLASAFGQPQH,TRBV5-6
ASGLSGGYHNEQF,TRBV12-5
SASPLDTEAF,TRBV20-1
ASSDGGRRGYT,TRBV10-2
ASSQDRPGGPRTSGRKTQY,TRBV4-1
ASSFGDTEAF,TRBV7-8
ASRRTGSTYEQY,TRBV19
ASSPQALLTGGRGYT,TRBV7-9
ASSSTGLSSYEQY,TRBV19
ASSFAGLAGRNTGELF,TRBV7-9
ASSLDWTGELF,TRBV5-1
ASSQPFRGQVVSDTQY,TRBV7-8
ATSDYDNGGGETQY,TRBV24-1
ASSPSRTGGLYEQY,TRBV5-1
AWKGPLGEKLF,TRBV30
ASSLDSPSTDTQY,TRBV5-1
ASRTSLAGTGNTEAF,TRBV12-3/TRBV12-4
ASILEGDFEKLF,TRBV27
ASSQHLIQGRGELF,TRBV14
ASSLAGGHNEQF,TRBV12-3/TRBV12-4
ASSVVSGGADTQY,TRBV6-1
ASSLEGAGAETQY,TRBV7-2
ASSKGTGLGYQPQH,TRBV19
ASSFGVRRLAYY,TRBV12-3/TRBV12-4
ATSIDPGLAHEQY,TRBV15
ASTPAGTGIKEQY,TRBV6-1
ASSETFGESNYGYT,TRBV10-1
ASSEPNSPLH,TRBV25-1
ASRVSNYGYT,TRBV2
SARSHGLQINSPLH,TRBV20-1
ASSLNPGMNSPIH,TRBV7-3
SARPETWGEQY,TRBV20-1
ATSDPRQGEAF,TRBV24-1
ASSPRTSGGTDTQY,TRBV12-3/TRBV12-4
SARDGVGYT,TRBV20-1
ASSRQGAGYT,TRBV11-2
ATSRTQDSNQPQH,TRBV15
ASRTGTASLYEQY,TRBV12-3/TRBV12-4
ASTVGGTQY,TRBV7-9
SAGRLDQPQH,TRBV20-1
ASVRGTSGDNEQF,TRBV6-1
ASSVDRGEYNEQF,TRBV9
SARQGATTEAF,TRBV20-1
ASRMSGAHYGYT,TRBV6-1
ASSIGPGPGSGTLH,TRBV19
ASSATGSSNQPQH,TRBV6-1
SVRTGGPYNEQF,TRBV20-1
ASGRSDPTGTGEAF,TRBV7-9
ASSTGGFGYT,TRBV19
ASSHGDYGYT,TRBV5-1
ASRINSGGASGELF,TRBV12-3/TRBV12-4
VTSDVGGDGRLTQY,TRBV24-1
AWNPQANYGYT,TRBV30
ASSLADMGFSYEQY,TRBV7-8
ASSYRQGGGYT,TRBV27
ATSGRGQGTSEQF,TRBV24-1
ASSEAFRERNEQY,TRBV6-1
ASSPREDSNYGYT,TRBV23-1
SARGEGGYGYT,TRBV20-1